Shown below are 29 T cell receptor beta chains from a single sample sequenced in a study of shared clonotypes between healthy human individuals. Sequencing used immunoSEQ multiplex PCR; TCRdb keeps in-frame clones, though not all of them. The sample lists hundreds of thousands of clones, around three quarters occurring once. Source material: PBMCs. The receptors originated from a middle-aged woman in good health. Some clones in this sample may be carry-over from other donors' samples.

V gene TRBV27 combines with J gene TRBJ1-2; tentative D call: TRBD1 (5 bases). Trimming took off 4 bases at V and 3 bases at J, with 6 bases between the two ends. The germline V gene encodes CDR1 MNHEY and CDR2 SMNVEV (reference sequence). The CDR3 loop spans 12 amino acids. The CDR3 bases are TGTGCCAGCAGTTGGGGGTACTATGGCTACACCTTC. Translated, it gives CASSWGYYGYTF.

The chain employs TRBV11-2 and TRBJ2-7; D perhaps matches TRBD2 (5 bases). This CDR3 spans 11 amino acids. Looked up from germline, CDR1 is SGHAT and CDR2 is FQNNGV. Trimming shortened V by 11 bases and J by 4 bases, and 12 bases separated the two germline ends. CDR3 protein: CAVRGGYEQYF. Here the CDR3 DNA reads TGTGCCGTCCGGGGTGGTTACGAGCAGTACTTC.

CDR3 DNA sequence: TGTGCCACCAGCCCAAACCCAGGGACCCGTTACAAGCAGTACTTC. Amino acid sequence: CATSPNPGTRYKQYF. The V gene is TRBV15, the J gene TRBJ2-7, with D perhaps being TRBD1 or TRBD2 (5 bases each). The CDR3 extends over 15 amino acids. Germline loops: CDR1 LNHNV, CDR2 YYDKDF (reference sequence). V was clipped by 5 bases and J by 8 bases, with 22 bases between them.

The V gene is TRBV7-2, the J gene TRBJ1-1; D is unresolved. V was trimmed by 4 bases and J by 0 bases, leaving 12 bases between them. CDR3 length: 15 amino acids. The germline CDR1 and CDR2 sequences are SGHTA and FQGNSA. The CDR3 DNA reads TGTGCCAGCAGCTCCTCTTGGACTATGAACACTGAAGCTTTCTTT. Translated, it gives CASSSSWTMNTEAFF.

The genes are TRBV7-2 and TRBJ2-7; 8 nucleotides match TRBD2. Germline V gene data show CDR1 as SGHTA and CDR2 as FQGNSA. The CDR3 spans 14 residues. V trimming: 2 bases; J trimming: 9 bases; junction bases outside the gene matches: 9. CDR3 in DNA: TGTGCCAGCAGCTTAAGAGCGGGAGAAGTCGGGCAGTACTTC. It translates to CASSLRAGEVGQYF.

The rearrangement joins TRBV7-5 to TRBJ2-7. TRBV7-5 is noted as a pseudogene. CDR3 length equals 17 residues. CDR3 amino acids: CARSPTFYREEAYEQYF. The DNA for the CDR3 is TGTGCCAGAAGCCCGACCTTCTACAGGGAGGAGGCCTACGAGCAGTACTTC.

CDR3 DNA: TGCGCCAGCAGCCTTCGCTCCCCTGGGACAGATACGCAGTATTTT. This gives the protein CASSLRSPGTDTQYF. This chain connects TRBV5-1 to TRBJ2-3; the D is unclear. Trimming took 4 bases from V and 3 from J, leaving 15 bases between them. Germline V CDR1 and CDR2: SGHRS, YFSETQ. CDR3 length equals 15 residues.

J is TRBJ2-1 and V is TRBV2; unclear D gene. Germline-derived CDR1 and CDR2 are SNHLY and FYNNEI. Trimming took off 7 bases at V and 9 bases at J, with 13 bases between the two ends. The CDR3 spans 12 residues. As DNA, the CDR3 is TGTGCCAGCAATGGGAATAGCCCTGAGCAGTTCTTC. Protein product: CASNGNSPEQFF.

The rearrangement uses TRBV10-1 and TRBJ2-3, with TRBD2 identical over 7 bases. The CDR3 extends over 20 amino acids. Germline assignment: CDR1 WNHNN and CDR2 SYGVQD (reference sequence). V was clipped by 0 bases and J by 4 bases; unmatched bases: 19. As DNA, the CDR3 is TGCGCCAGCAGTGAGTCGACTCTGGGGGGGAGTGGTAAGGAAGCAGATACGCAGTATTTT. Translating it yields CASSESTLGGSGKEADTQYF.

The chain uses TRBV30 and TRBJ1-1; D unresolved. Trimming left V 6 bases short and J 0 bases short, with 14 bases between. The germline V gene encodes CDR1 GTSNPN and CDR2 SVGIG (reference sequence). The CDR3 contains 14 residues. The CDR3 reads CACLSGFMNTEAFF. The DNA for the CDR3 is TGTGCCTGCCTCTCGGGCTTCATGAACACTGAAGCTTTCTTT.

The rearrangement uses TRBV5-6 and TRBJ1-3, with 8 nucleotides matching TRBD1. From germline, CDR1 is SGHDT and CDR2 YYEEEE. This CDR3 is 14 amino acids long. With V trimmed by 0 bases and J by 8 bases, 4 bases remained unmatched. In DNA form, the CDR3 reads TGTGCCAGCAGCTTGGCCCAGGGGGCAGACACCATATATTTT. Translation: CASSLAQGADTIYF. The variable domain in full, completed from reference TRBV5-6 and TRBJ1-3, reads DAGVTQSPTHLIKTRGQQVTLRCSPKSGHDTVSWYQQALGQGPQFIFQYYEEEERQRGNFPDRFSGHQFPNYSSELNVNALLLGDSALYLCASSLAQGADTIYFGEGSWLTVV.

The rearrangement links TRBV7-6 to TRBJ2-1, with a tentative D call TRBD1 (5 bases). Germline lookup yields CDR1 SGHVS and CDR2 FNYEAQ. The CDR3 is 13 residues long. V was cut by 4 bases and J by 8 bases, with 12 bases left in between. CDR3 protein: CASSSGVRDEQFF. CDR3 coding DNA: TGTGCCAGCAGCTCCGGTGTCAGGGATGAGCAGTTCTTC.

The chain links TRBV28 to TRBJ2-5; D not resolved. The CDR3 has 14 residues. V was trimmed by 3 bases and J by 0 bases, leaving 8 bases between them. Germline CDR1 MDHEN, CDR2 SYDVKM. The CDR3 nucleotides read TGTGCCAGCAGTTTCGACGGCAACCAAGAGACCCAGTACTTC. It encodes CASSFDGNQETQYF.

Notes on this clone: A far larger clone is just one base off, so this is likely a read error. This rearrangement joins TRBV2 to TRBJ2-2; D possibly corresponds to TRBD2 (5 bases). This CDR3 is 14 amino acids long. Per the germline V gene, CDR1 is SNHLY and CDR2 is FYNNEI. The CDR3 sequence: CASSRLTNTWELFF. Here the CDR3 DNA reads TGTGCCAGCAGTAGACTAACGAACACCTGGGAGCTGTTTTTT. Using reference TRBV2 and TRBJ2-2 for the parts outside the CDR3, the full variable domain is EPEVTQTPSHQVTQMGQEVILRCVPISNHLYFYWYRQILGQKVEFLVSFYNNEISEKSEIFDDQFSVERPDGSNFTLKIRSTKLEDSAMYFCASSRLTNTWELFFGEGSRLTVL.

The chain combines TRBV9 with TRBJ2-3, with D possibly TRBD2 on 10 matching bases. The V end lost 6 bases, the J end lost 4 bases, and 42 bases lay between the germline ends. The length of the CDR3 is 23 residues. Germline V gives CDR1 SGDLS, CDR2 YYNGEE. The CDR3 DNA sequence: TGTGCCAGCATCCCTCTTGACAGGGGGAGTTTACTAGCGGGACCTTCCGGTCCAGATACGCAGTATTTT. It translates to CASIPLDRGSLLAGPSGPDTQYF.

The chain is built from TRBV6-4 and TRBJ1-5; the D is unclear. The CDR3 is 15 residues long. CDR1 is MRHNA and CDR2 is SNTAGT in the germline V gene. The germline V and J ends were trimmed by 6 bases and 3 bases, with 15 bases remaining between them. CDR3 amino acids: CASSYSGLPNQPQHF. Written as DNA, the CDR3 is TGTGCCAGCAGCTACTCCGGGCTCCCCAATCAGCCCCAGCATTTT.

J is TRBJ2-2 and V is TRBV2, with a weak D call TRBD1 (5 bases). This CDR3 region has 15 residues. Trimming took off 6 bases at V and 4 bases at J, with 15 bases between the two ends. Germline V gene data show CDR1 as SNHLY and CDR2 as FYNNEI. The CDR3 protein is CASRIQEILTGELFF. CDR3 bases: TGTGCCAGCAGAATACAGGAAATACTCACCGGGGAGCTGTTTTTT.

The J gene is TRBJ2-1, the V gene TRBV11-3; TRBD1 aligns across 7 bases. Trimming cost V 5 bases and J 5 bases; bases outside gene matches: 6. This CDR3 region has 14 residues. Germline V CDR1 and CDR2: SGHNT, YENEEA. CDR3 loop: CASSPLTGHNEQFF. The DNA of the CDR3 is TGTGCCAGCAGCCCTCTGACAGGGCACAATGAGCAGTTCTTC.

V is TRBV10-3 and J is TRBJ2-3; 11 bases fit TRBD2. This CDR3 contains 15 residues. Trimming at V came to 5 bases and at J to 4 bases, leaving 5 bases not matched to a gene. Germline loops: CDR1 ENHRY, CDR2 SYGVKD. The CDR3: CAISPSSGRPDTQYF. The CDR3 region has the DNA TGTGCCATCAGTCCCTCTAGCGGGAGGCCAGATACGCAGTATTTT.

This chain connects TRBV7-2 to TRBJ2-2, with D perhaps TRBD1 (5 bases). Per the germline V gene, CDR1 is SGHTA and CDR2 is FQGNSA. The CDR3 sequence is 14 residues long. V lost 3 bases and J 6 bases, leaving 11 bases between the germline ends. The DNA for the CDR3 is TGTGCCAGCAGCTTGCACAGGAATCCCGGGGAGCTGTTTTTT. This encodes CASSLHRNPGELFF.

The chain couples TRBV18 to TRBJ1-6; D possibly corresponds to TRBD1 (6 bases). The CDR3 loop spans 14 amino acids. CDR1 and CDR2 from the germline V gene are KGHSH and LQKENI. The ends were cut back, 3 bases at V and 6 bases at J, with 9 bases in the middle. CDR3 sequence: CASSPRTANSPLHF. Written as DNA, the CDR3 is TGTGCCAGCTCACCCCGGACAGCTAATTCACCCCTCCACTTT.

The V and J genes are TRBV7-3 and TRBJ2-7, with 7 bases fitting TRBD1. Germline CDR1 is SGHTA and CDR2 is FQGTGA. The CDR3 runs to 15 residues. The V gene end was trimmed by 1 base and the J gene end by 6 bases; junction bases not matched to a gene: 9. As DNA, the CDR3 is TGTGCCAGCAGCTTAAAAGGGACAGTTTGTTTCGAGCAGTACTTC. Amino acids: CASSLKGTVCFEQYF.

The rearrangement uses TRBV6-5 and TRBJ2-7, with D maybe TRBD1 (6 bases). Between the trimmed V and J ends, which lost 6 bases and 6 bases, there was a span of 15 bases. The CDR3 runs to 13 residues. Looked up from germline, CDR1 is MNHEY and CDR2 is SVGAGI. Written as DNA, the CDR3 is TGTGCCAGCAGCACAGGGAGAGTAGGCGAGCAGTACTTC. It translates to CASSTGRVGEQYF.

A note on this clone: Other DNA sequences of this sample code for an identical CDR3. V gene TRBV7-3 combines with J gene TRBJ2-2; TRBD1 is a possible D gene (6 bases). The CDR3 has 16 residues. The V end was cut by 2 bases, the J end by 1 base, with 11 bases between. Germline V CDR1 and CDR2: SGHTA, FQGTGA. The CDR3 here is CASSLLPGQNTGELFF. CDR3 coding DNA: TGTGCCAGCAGCTTACTCCCGGGACAGAACACCGGGGAGCTGTTTTTT.

J is TRBJ2-7 and V is TRBV2; D is possibly TRBD1 (6 bases). Germline V gene sequence: CDR1 SNHLY, CDR2 FYNNEI. The CDR3 spans 15 residues. Trimming left V 1 base short and J 0 bases short, with 10 bases between. CDR3: CASSEGQAYSYEQYF. The DNA of the CDR3 is TGTGCCAGCAGTGAAGGACAGGCCTACTCCTACGAGCAGTACTTC. The full variable domain, its missing parts supplied by reference TRBV2 and TRBJ2-7, is EPEVTQTPSHQVTQMGQEVILRCVPISNHLYFYWYRQILGQKVEFLVSFYNNEISEKSEIFDDQFSVERPDGSNFTLKIRSTKLEDSAMYFCASSEGQAYSYEQYFGPGTRLTVT.

This clone was observed at least ten times. Other DNA sequences of this sample code for an identical CDR3. The rearrangement links TRBV10-3 to TRBJ1-1; D is ambiguous. The CDR3 length is 13 residues. V lost 2 bases, J lost 1 base, and 5 bases lay in between. Germline CDR1 ENHRY, CDR2 SYGVKD. The CDR3 DNA sequence: TGTGCCATCAGTGAGACGCAGAACACTGAAGCTTTCTTT. Protein: CAISETQNTEAFF.

This clone has just a few counts. This sequence joins TRBV6-1 and TRBJ1-2; D call uncertain. This CDR3 is built from 15 residues. V was trimmed by 6 bases and J by 4 bases, leaving 18 bases between them. The germline V gene encodes CDR1 MNHNS and CDR2 SASEGT. The CDR3 spells CASREGHQRVYGYTF. The DNA of the CDR3 is TGTGCCAGCAGAGAGGGCCACCAGCGGGTCTATGGCTACACCTTC.

This sequence joins TRBV25-1 and TRBJ2-2; tentatively, D is TRBD2 (5 bases). Deletions cut 3 bases from V and 6 bases from J, with 23 bases between. The CDR3 length is 18 residues. Germline CDR1 and CDR2: MGHDK and SYGVNS. The CDR3 DNA reads as TGTGCCAGCAGTGAGCTACCCGGGGTTTCCGGTTACCCCGGGGAGCTGTTTTTT. It yields the protein CASSELPGVSGYPGELFF.

The CDR3 sequence: CASSLGRGWDEQYF. CDR3 nucleotides: TGTGCCAGCAGTTTAGGCAGGGGTTGGGACGAGCAGTACTTC. The V gene is TRBV28, the J gene TRBJ2-7; D might be TRBD1 (6 bases). This CDR3 is 14 amino acids long. Germline-derived CDR1 and CDR2 are MDHEN and SYDVKM. V lost 2 bases and J lost 5, with 13 bases in between.